This TCR beta chain was sequenced in a study of Graves' ophthalmopathy and Graves' hyperthyroidism. General study findings and limits: The model's prediction of ophthalmopathy progression had approximately 71% sensitivity and around 78% specificity.

On this clonotype: The antigen remains unidentified.

The authors amplified TCR beta CDR3 regions, and they did so from RNA transcripts for repertoire sequencing. HTBI primers were employed in first-round RT-PCR, then a second-round multiplex PCR followed. TCRdb itself ran the multiplex PCR reads through MiXCR, one entry per CDR3 protein. Seen here are approximately 1.2 million distinct CDR3 sequences, less than 45% observed once, and the top ten hold around 10%. CDR1 and CDR2 (germline): WSHSY, SAAADI. V was pared by 2 bases and J by 7 bases, with 11 bases between. The length of the CDR3 is 13 residues. Sequencing used peripheral blood or thyroid tissue (not recorded which). The sequence came from an adult man with Graves' hyperthyroidism. V gene TRBV10-2 combines with J gene TRBJ1-2; D gene ambiguous. In nucleotides, the CDR3 is TGCGCCAGCAGTGAGCCGGACGTGGGTGGCTACACCTTC. Its translation: CASSEPDVGGYTF.